Listed here are 30 T cell receptor beta chains from one sample, sequenced in a study of blood T cell repertoires in COVID-19. Sequencing was performed with immunoSEQ multiplex PCR; in TCRdb, only in-frame clones are kept and a portion is missing. Counted here are over 250,000 clones, roughly 89% occurring once; the ten biggest clones make up roughly 2.2%. Input material: peripheral blood. The receptors were sampled from a man aged 50-59 years with acute or convalescent COVID-19.

The chain has TRBV4-1 and TRBJ1-2; D uncertain. The CDR3 covers 14 residues. In germline, CDR1 is MGHRA, CDR2 YSYEKL. Trimming shortened V by 4 bases and J by 0 bases, and 9 bases separated the two germline ends. The CDR3: CASSPYIANYGYTF. Here the CDR3 DNA reads TGCGCCAGCAGCCCGTATATAGCTAACTATGGCTACACCTTC.

The CDR3 DNA follows: TGTGCCAGCAGCTTAGGTCGGCAGGAGGCTGGCTACACCTTC. This encodes CASSLGRQEAGYTF. J is TRBJ1-2 and V is TRBV7-9; D not resolved. The CDR3 runs to 14 residues. Germline V gives CDR1 SEHNR, CDR2 FQNEAQ (reference sequence). With 1 base removed from V and 7 bases from J, the gap between germline ends came to 13 bases.

The V and J genes are TRBV28 and TRBJ1-2; no clear D gene. Per the germline V gene, CDR1 is MDHEN and CDR2 is SYDVKM. CDR3 length: 12 residues. The ends were cut back, 6 bases at V and 0 bases at J, with 5 bases in the middle. CDR3 amino acids: CASSLANYGYTF. The CDR3 DNA reads TGTGCCAGCAGCCTAGCTAACTATGGCTACACCTTC.

The chain joins TRBV20-1 to TRBJ2-7; D is uncertain. CDR1 DFQATT and CDR2 SNEGSKA come from the germline V gene (reference sequence). V was clipped by 4 bases and J by 5 bases, with 9 bases between them. This CDR3 is built from 11 residues. The CDR3 loop reads CSATPSNEQYF. Here the CDR3 DNA reads TGCAGTGCTACCCCAAGCAACGAGCAGTACTTC.

This clone was recorded a few times. This chain uses TRBV7-2 with TRBJ2-1; TRBD1 matches at 8 bases. CDR1 and CDR2 (germline): SGHTA, FQGNSA. V lost 7 bases and J lost 5; bases outside the gene matches: 7. This CDR3 spans 14 amino acids. This chain's CDR3 is CASMRTGIDNEQFF. The CDR3 DNA sequence: TGTGCCAGCATGCGGACAGGGATCGACAATGAGCAGTTCTTC.

The chain uses TRBV7-8 and TRBJ1-3, with 7 bases matching TRBD1. The CDR3 runs 16 residues. Germline assignment: CDR1 SGHVS and CDR2 FQNEAQ. V was pared by 1 base and J by 1 base, with 4 bases of the junction left unmatched. This CDR3 is CASSLGQGLSGNTIYF. CDR3 sequence (DNA): TGTGCCAGCAGCTTAGGACAGGGTCTTTCTGGAAACACCATATATTTT. Based on the CDR3 plus reference TRBV7-8 and TRBJ1-3, the full variable domain is GAGVSQSPRYKVAKRGQDVALRCDPISGHVSLFWYQQALGQGPEFLTYFQNEAQLDKSGLPSDRFFAERPEGSVSTLKIQRTQQEDSAVYLCASSLGQGLSGNTIYFGEGSWLTVV.

The rearrangement uses TRBV9 and TRBJ2-7, with 8 positions matching TRBD1. The V segment lost 4 bases and the J segment 2 bases; nucleotides outside the gene matches: 8. Germline lookup yields CDR1 SGDLS and CDR2 YYNGEE. This CDR3 is built from 15 residues. CDR3 coding DNA: TGTGCCAGCAGCCCCGGACAGGGCGGAACCTACGAGCAGTACTTC. It codes for CASSPGQGGTYEQYF.

The chain recombines TRBV6-1 with TRBJ1-6; D ambiguous. Germline CDR1 reads MNHNS; CDR2 reads SASEGT. The CDR3 is 15 residues long. Trimming stripped 6 bases from V and 9 bases from J, with 18 bases between. CDR3 nucleotide sequence: TGTGCCAGCAGCCGACTGGGCGGGGAGGGTTCACCCCTCCACTTT. This translates into CASSRLGGEGSPLHF.

The chain carries TRBV14 and TRBJ2-7, with TRBD1 matching 8 bases. The CDR3 runs 15 residues. J lost 2 bases, V lost 4 bases, and 7 bases had no gene match. Per the germline V gene, CDR1 is SGHDN and CDR2 is FVKESK. This chain's CDR3 is CASSRPGQGTYEQYF. DNA for the CDR3: TGTGCCAGCAGCCGACCTGGACAGGGAACCTACGAGCAGTACTTC.

This sequence joins TRBV9 and TRBJ2-3; 7 bases are a match to TRBD2. In germline, CDR1 is SGDLS, CDR2 YYNGEE. The CDR3 is 16 residues long. Trimming took 5 bases from V and 2 from J; bases not matched to a gene: 11. CDR3 residues: CASSINGLADTDTQYF. The CDR3, as DNA: TGTGCCAGCAGTATAAATGGGCTAGCGGACACAGATACGCAGTATTTT.

The CDR3 DNA is TGCGCCAGCAGCCAAGATCCAGCGGGGGGCCACCAAGAGACCCAGTACTTC. Protein product: CASSQDPAGGHQETQYF. The chain is built from TRBV4-1 and TRBJ2-5, with 9 positions matching TRBD2. The germline V gene encodes CDR1 MGHRA and CDR2 YSYEKL. The CDR3 is 17 amino acids. Losses at the gene ends were 0 bases for V and 0 bases for J; bases not matched to a gene: 5.

CDR3 bases: TGTGCCTGGCCCCGGGGCGGGGGGGCTTTCACAGATACGCAGTATTTT. This codes for CAWPRGGGAFTDTQYF. The chain has TRBV30 and TRBJ2-3; 9 nucleotides agree with TRBD2. Germline V gene sequence: CDR1 GTSNPN, CDR2 SVGIG (reference sequence). J gave up 2 bases and V 5 bases, and 11 bases lay outside the gene matches. The CDR3 extends over 16 amino acids.

This chain links TRBV5-5 with TRBJ1-5; perhaps TRBD1 as D (5 bases). Germline V gene data show CDR1 as SGHKS and CDR2 as YYEKEE (reference sequence). V was clipped by 1 base and J by 4 bases, with 12 bases between them. CDR3 length equals 15 residues. The DNA for the CDR3 is TGTGCCAGCAGCTTGTTTCAGGGCGTTAATCAGCCCCAGCATTTT. Residues: CASSLFQGVNQPQHF.

The gene calls are TRBV3-1 (or the pseudogene TRBV3-2) and TRBJ1-1, with D perhaps matching TRBD1 (6 bases). Trimming took off 0 bases at V and 4 bases at J, with 9 bases between the two ends. CDR3 length: 14 amino acids. Germline V lookup: CDR1 LGHDT, CDR2 YNNKEL (reference sequence). DNA of the CDR3: TGTGCCAGCAGCCAAGATAACAGGGCCACTGAAGCTTTCTTT. Translation: CASSQDNRATEAFF.

The chain recombines TRBV7-2 with TRBJ1-1, with TRBD1 as a possible D gene (5 bases). CDR1 and CDR2 from the germline V gene are SGHTA and FQGNSA. V lost 1 base, J lost 2 bases, and 8 bases lay in between. The length of the CDR3 is 14 residues. CDR3 region: CASSLGWGNTEAFF. CDR3 nucleotides: TGTGCCAGCAGCTTAGGTTGGGGCAACACTGAAGCTTTCTTT. Variable domain in full (rest from reference TRBV7-2 and TRBJ1-1): GAGVSQSPSNKVTEKGKDVELRCDPISGHTALYWYRQSLGQGLEFLIYFQGNSAPDKSGLPSDRFSAERTGGSVSTLTIQRTQQEDSAVYLCASSLGWGNTEAFFGQGTRLTVV.

The chain links TRBV6-5 to TRBJ2-7; 9 nucleotides match TRBD1. The trim removed 8 bases at V and 2 bases at J, leaving 4 bases unmatched. The CDR3 is made up of 13 amino acids. Germline V CDR1 and CDR2: MNHEY, SVGAGI. CDR3 in amino acids: CASGTGSAYEQYF. The CDR3 bases are TGTGCCAGCGGGACAGGGTCGGCCTACGAGCAGTACTTC.

This clone was recorded a few times. V is TRBV27 and J is TRBJ1-1; the D is unclear. The CDR3 has 11 residues. Trimming removed 7 bases at V and 11 bases at J, with 14 bases between. In germline, CDR1 is MNHEY, CDR2 SMNVEV (reference sequence). CDR3 amino acids: CASINYQAAFF. CDR3 bases: TGTGCCAGCATTAATTACCAGGCGGCTTTCTTT.

The chain uses TRBV5-1 and TRBJ1-4; D gene uncertain. Germline V gene lookup returns CDR1 SGHRS and CDR2 YFSETQ. This CDR3 comprises 15 residues. Trimming stripped 6 bases from V and 0 bases from J, with 12 bases between. The CDR3 sequence: CASKTNTATNEKLFF. The CDR3 nucleotides are TGCGCCAGCAAGACAAATACAGCAACTAATGAAAAACTGTTTTTT.

In nucleotides, the CDR3 is TGTGCCAGCTCAAGTGACCGGGACAGACTACCGGGGACCCAGTACTTC. It is translated as CASSSDRDRLPGTQYF. The rearrangement links TRBV18 to TRBJ2-5; TRBD1 agrees at 7 bases. The CDR3 covers 16 residues. Germline V CDR1 and CDR2: KGHSH, LQKENI. With V trimmed by 5 bases and J by 7 bases, 16 bases remained unmatched. Full variable domain (remainder filled in from reference TRBV18 and TRBJ2-5): NAGVMQNPRHLVRRRGQEARLRCSPMKGHSHVYWYRQLPEEGLKFMVYLQKENIIDESGMPKERFSAEFPKEGPSILRIQQVVRGDSAAYFCASSSDRDRLPGTQYFGPGTRLLVL.

The V call is TRBV2, the J call TRBJ1-5, with a possible D match to TRBD1 (5 bases). Trimming cost V 3 bases and J 3 bases, with 9 bases left between them. Germline V CDR1 and CDR2: SNHLY, FYNNEI. The CDR3 runs 14 residues. The CDR3 nucleotides are TGTGCCAGCAGTGATCAGGGCCCCAATCAGCCCCAGCATTTT. This gives the protein CASSDQGPNQPQHF.

V usage is TRBV6-4 and J usage is TRBJ1-2, with D perhaps TRBD1 (6 bases). V was pared by 6 bases and J by 8 bases, with 22 bases between. CDR1 is MRHNA and CDR2 is SNTAGT in the germline V gene. The CDR3 extends over 15 amino acids. The chain's CDR3 is CASSPRTDSLGGYTF. CDR3 nucleotides: TGTGCCAGCAGCCCCCGGACAGACTCGCTGGGAGGCTACACCTTC.

The V and J genes are TRBV30 and TRBJ2-5; TRBD1 is a possible D gene (6 bases). The CDR3 length is 13 residues. CDR1 and CDR2 from the germline V gene are GTSNPN and SVGIG (reference sequence). The germline V and J ends were trimmed by 8 bases and 5 bases, with 18 bases remaining between them. The CDR3 here is CAGSPGQPETQYF. CDR3 nucleotides: TGTGCCGGCTCCCCCGGACAGCCGGAGACCCAGTACTTC. Full variable domain (missing parts from reference TRBV30 and TRBJ2-5): SQTIHQWPATLVQPVGSPLSLECTVEGTSNPNLYWYRQAAGRGLQLLFYSVGIGQISSEVPQNLSASRPQDRQFILSSKKLLLSDSGFYLCAGSPGQPETQYFGPGTRLLVL.

The chain has TRBV6-5 and TRBJ2-7; 7 bases agree with TRBD1. Germline values: CDR1 MNHEY, CDR2 SVGAGI. The CDR3 extends over 14 amino acids. Losses at the gene ends were 6 bases for V and 2 bases for J; bases not matched to a gene: 7. The DNA for the CDR3 is TGTGCCAGCAGCCGGTACGGACAGGCCTACGAGCAGTACTTC. This encodes CASSRYGQAYEQYF.

This chain uses TRBV18 with TRBJ2-5; 8 bases agree with TRBD1. V trimming: 6 bases; J trimming: 0 bases; junction bases outside the gene matches: 6. CDR1 is KGHSH and CDR2 is LQKENI in the germline V gene. The CDR3 runs to 15 residues. CDR3 region: CASSNRQGYQETQYF. Here the CDR3 DNA reads TGTGCCAGCTCGAACCGACAGGGGTACCAAGAGACCCAGTACTTC.

V is TRBV6-5 and J is TRBJ1-5, with D maybe TRBD1 (5 bases). Trimming pared 6 bases from V and 0 bases from J, leaving 12 bases between. Germline CDR1 reads MNHEY; CDR2 reads SVGAGI. The CDR3 runs to 15 residues. CDR3 DNA sequence: TGTGCCAGCAGGCTGACAGTCCTTAGCAATCAGCCCCAGCATTTT. Translation gives CASRLTVLSNQPQHF.

The chain combines TRBV19 with TRBJ1-2, with D unresolved. The ends were cut back, 3 bases at V and 8 bases at J, with 10 bases in the middle. CDR3 length: 12 residues. Per the germline V gene, CDR1 is LNHDA and CDR2 is SQIVND (reference sequence). The CDR3 region has the DNA TGTGCCAGTAGTATGGTCCGTACAGGCTACACCTTC. Its translation is CASSMVRTGYTF.

This clone was detected only once. V usage is TRBV12-5 and J usage is TRBJ2-5, with 7 bases fitting TRBD2. The ends lost 4 bases at V and 3 bases at J; junction bases unmatched: 5. The CDR3 length is 14 residues. Per germline, CDR1 LGHNT and CDR2 FRNRAP. In DNA, the CDR3 is TGTGCTAGTGGTTCGTCAAGCGGGGAAGAGACCCAGTACTTC. Protein sequence: CASGSSSGEETQYF.

The chain combines TRBV4-1 with TRBJ2-3; 11 nucleotides align to TRBD2. The V gene end was trimmed by 4 bases and the J gene end by 6 bases; junction bases not matched to a gene: 6. The CDR3 is 15 amino acids. CDR1 and CDR2 from the germline V gene are MGHRA and YSYEKL. In DNA, the CDR3 is TGCGCCAGCAGCCCGGGACTAGCGGCGCGGGATACGCAGTATTTT. Translated, it gives CASSPGLAARDTQYF.

The chain has TRBV11-2 and TRBJ1-2, with unresolved D. Trimming stripped 5 bases from V and 5 bases from J, with 9 bases between. Germline-derived CDR1 and CDR2 are SGHAT and FQNNGV. The CDR3 covers 12 residues. CDR3 nucleotides: TGTGCCAGCAGCCTCCACGGGTATGGCTACACCTTC. Amino acid sequence: CASSLHGYGYTF.

The gene calls are TRBV7-3 and TRBJ2-7, with D possibly TRBD2 on 6 matching bases. The germline gives CDR1 SGHTA, CDR2 FQGTGA. There are 15 residues in the CDR3. Trimming removed 6 bases at V and 1 base at J, with 16 bases between. The chain's CDR3 is CASSQMRGLSYEQYF. CDR3 bases: TGTGCCAGCAGTCAAATGCGGGGATTATCCTACGAGCAGTACTTC.